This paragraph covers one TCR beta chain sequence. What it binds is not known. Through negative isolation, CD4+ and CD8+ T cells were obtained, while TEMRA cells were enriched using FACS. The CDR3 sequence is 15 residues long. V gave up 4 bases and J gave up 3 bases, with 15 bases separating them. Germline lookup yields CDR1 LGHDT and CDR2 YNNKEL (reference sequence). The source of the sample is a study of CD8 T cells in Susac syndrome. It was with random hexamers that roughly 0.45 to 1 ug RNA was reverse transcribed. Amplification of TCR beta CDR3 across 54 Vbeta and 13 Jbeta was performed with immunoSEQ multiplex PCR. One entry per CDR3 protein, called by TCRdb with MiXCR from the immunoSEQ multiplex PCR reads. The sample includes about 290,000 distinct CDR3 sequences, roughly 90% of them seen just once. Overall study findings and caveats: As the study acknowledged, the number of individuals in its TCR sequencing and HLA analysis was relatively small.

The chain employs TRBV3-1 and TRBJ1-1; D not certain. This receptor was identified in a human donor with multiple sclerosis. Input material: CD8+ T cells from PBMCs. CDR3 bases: TGTGCCAGCAGCCCTCTGCGGGGAGCGGACACTGAAGCTTTCTTT. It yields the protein CASSPLRGADTEAFF.